The rows below give T cell receptor beta chains drawn from one sample of a study of vaccination effects on CD4 cells after COVID-19. Profiling relied on immunoSEQ multiplex PCR, and the TCRdb table lists in-frame clones only, not all of them. The table records roughly 59,000 clones, under 80% of them present only once. Their specific antigens are unknown. This material consisted of CD4+ T cells from PBMCs cultured with HCoV-OC43 spike peptides, taken after COVID-19 vaccination. These receptors originate from a human donor who received a COVID-19 vaccine. The CDR3 runs from the conserved cysteine through the conserved F or W. A D gene is named only where the DNA matches it firmly. Part of the rows lack a size; the others show once, few, many or a class for expanded clones.

clone_size: NA; j_call: TRBJ2-3; d_call: TRBD1; v_call: TRBV9; cdr3_nt: TGTGCCAGCAGCGTGAAAGACAGGGTCACAGATACGCAGTATTTT; cdr3_aa: CASSVKDRVTDTQYF
clone_size: NA; j_call: TRBJ1-3; d_call: TRBD1; v_call: TRBV4-2; cdr3_nt: TGTGCCAGCAGCCCCACAGGGGGGACGGGAAACACCATATATTTT; cdr3_aa: CASSPTGGTGNTIYF
clone_size: few; j_call: TRBJ1-2; d_call: NA; v_call: TRBV28; cdr3_nt: TGTGCCAGCAGTTCTACAGGGAGATATGGCTACACCTTC; cdr3_aa: CASSSTGRYGYTF
clone_size: NA; j_call: TRBJ1-2; d_call: NA; v_call: TRBV5-5; cdr3_nt: TGTGCCAGCAGCTTGGAGGGGGGTGGGAACTATGGCTACACCTTC; cdr3_aa: CASSLEGGGNYGYTF
clone_size: NA; j_call: TRBJ2-3; d_call: NA; v_call: TRBV10-2; cdr3_nt: TGCGCCAGCAGTGCGGGCGGTAGGAGCACAGATACGCAGTATTTT; cdr3_aa: CASSAGGRSTDTQYF
clone_size: NA; j_call: TRBJ1-5; d_call: NA; v_call: TRBV10-2; cdr3_nt: TGCGCCAGCAGTGACGGGGGCTATCAGCCCCAGCATTTT; cdr3_aa: CASSDGGYQPQHF
clone_size: NA; j_call: TRBJ1-6; d_call: NA; v_call: TRBV11-3; cdr3_nt: TGTGCCAGCAGCTTAGTCACGGGATCACCCCTCCACTTT; cdr3_aa: CASSLVTGSPLHF
clone_size: NA; j_call: TRBJ2-3; d_call: NA; v_call: TRBV19; cdr3_nt: TGTGCCAGTAGTTTCCAGGTGGGGGATACGCAGTATTTT; cdr3_aa: CASSFQVGDTQYF
clone_size: NA; j_call: TRBJ2-3; d_call: NA; v_call: TRBV19; cdr3_nt: TGTGCCAGTAGTATAGGTCCCTGGGACACCCCAGGGGCAGATACGCAGTATTTT; cdr3_aa: CASSIGPWDTPGADTQYF
clone_size: NA; j_call: TRBJ2-1; d_call: NA; v_call: TRBV5-1; cdr3_nt: TGCGCCAGCAGCTTGCTTGCGGGGTCGGGTCACAATGAGCAGTTCTTC; cdr3_aa: CASSLLAGSGHNEQFF
clone_size: few; j_call: TRBJ1-3; d_call: NA; v_call: TRBV10-2; cdr3_nt: TGCGCCAGCAGTGAGGGACCTGGAAACACCATATATTTT; cdr3_aa: CASSEGPGNTIYF
clone_size: NA; j_call: TRBJ1-1; d_call: NA; v_call: TRBV5-1; cdr3_nt: TGCGCCAGCAGCGGGAGGCAGGGAGGGAACACTGAAGCTTTCTTT; cdr3_aa: CASSGRQGGNTEAFF
clone_size: few; j_call: TRBJ2-1; d_call: TRBD2; v_call: TRBV24-1; cdr3_nt: TGTGCCACCAGTGACTCTACTCTAGCGGCCTCATACAATGAGCAGTTCTTC; cdr3_aa: CATSDSTLAASYNEQFF
clone_size: NA; j_call: TRBJ2-3; d_call: NA; v_call: TRBV19; cdr3_nt: TGTGCCAGTAGTATCACAGGGACCCGCACAGATACGCAGTATTTT; cdr3_aa: CASSITGTRTDTQYF
clone_size: NA; j_call: TRBJ1-5; d_call: NA; v_call: TRBV19; cdr3_nt: TGTGCCAGTACCAATATCAGAGGGGGGCTCGAGATTCAGCCCCAGCATTTT; cdr3_aa: CASTNIRGGLEIQPQHF
clone_size: NA; j_call: TRBJ2-3; d_call: TRBD2; v_call: TRBV10-2; cdr3_nt: TGCGCCAGCCGCCCGGGGGGGGACACAGATACGCAGTATTTT; cdr3_aa: CASRPGGDTDTQYF
clone_size: NA; j_call: TRBJ1-2; d_call: NA; v_call: TRBV19; cdr3_nt: TGTGCCAGTAGTATAGTGGCAGGGCGGAACTATGGCTACACCTTC; cdr3_aa: CASSIVAGRNYGYTF
clone_size: once; j_call: TRBJ2-3; d_call: NA; v_call: TRBV21-1; cdr3_nt: TGTGCCAGCAGCAAAGAGCGAGGGAGCGGCACAGATACGCAGTATTTT; cdr3_aa: CASSKERGSGTDTQYF
clone_size: once; j_call: TRBJ1-5; d_call: TRBD1; v_call: TRBV9; cdr3_nt: TGTGCCAGCAGCCCCGGGACAGATTATCAGCCCCAGCATTTT; cdr3_aa: CASSPGTDYQPQHF
clone_size: NA; j_call: TRBJ1-3; d_call: NA; v_call: TRBV5-5; cdr3_nt: TGTGCCAGCAGCCTTGGACTGCCTGGGGTCGGGACTGGAAACACCATATATTTT; cdr3_aa: CASSLGLPGVGTGNTIYF
clone_size: NA; j_call: TRBJ2-1; d_call: TRBD2; v_call: TRBV10-1; cdr3_nt: TGCGCCAGCAGTTCCTTTAGCGGGGATTCCTACAATGAGCAGTTCTTC; cdr3_aa: CASSSFSGDSYNEQFF
clone_size: once; j_call: TRBJ2-5; d_call: NA; v_call: TRBV5-1; cdr3_nt: TGCGCCAGCAGCTTACAGAAAGAAGAGACCCAGTACTTC; cdr3_aa: CASSLQKEETQYF
clone_size: NA; j_call: TRBJ1-1; d_call: NA; v_call: TRBV29-1; cdr3_nt: TGCAGCGTTGAAGAACTCTTCAGGCAGACTGAAGCTTTCTTT; cdr3_aa: CSVEELFRQTEAFF
clone_size: NA; j_call: TRBJ1-2; d_call: TRBD1; v_call: TRBV7-3; cdr3_nt: TGTGCCAGCAGCTTAAGGGGGGGGACAGATGGCTACACCTTC; cdr3_aa: CASSLRGGTDGYTF
clone_size: NA; j_call: TRBJ2-2; d_call: TRBD2; v_call: TRBV9; cdr3_nt: TGTGCCAGCAGCGTAGCAGGGAGGGGAGGCACCGGGGAGCTGTTTTTT; cdr3_aa: CASSVAGRGGTGELFF
clone_size: NA; j_call: TRBJ2-2; d_call: NA; v_call: TRBV5-1; cdr3_nt: TGCGCCAGCAGCTCGCCATGGACCGGGGAGCTGTTTTTT; cdr3_aa: CASSSPWTGELFF
clone_size: NA; j_call: TRBJ1-6; d_call: NA; v_call: TRBV28; cdr3_nt: TGTGCCAGCGCGTTGGTGGGGCTCAATTCACCCCTCCACTTT; cdr3_aa: CASALVGLNSPLHF
clone_size: NA; j_call: TRBJ1-3; d_call: NA; v_call: TRBV7-9; cdr3_nt: TGTGCCAGCAGCTTAGAGTGTAAGAGCGATGCGCAGGAATATTTT; cdr3_aa: CASSLECKSDAQEYF
clone_size: NA; j_call: TRBJ2-5; d_call: TRBD1; v_call: TRBV5-5; cdr3_nt: TGTGCCAGCAGCTTGGCTCGGACAGGGCTCGAGACCCAGTACTTC; cdr3_aa: CASSLARTGLETQYF
clone_size: once; j_call: TRBJ2-5; d_call: NA; v_call: TRBV2; cdr3_nt: TGTGCCAGCAGTGGACTAGGGGCAGAGACCCAGTACTTC; cdr3_aa: CASSGLGAETQYF
clone_size: once; j_call: TRBJ1-1; d_call: NA; v_call: TRBV3-1/TRBV3-2; cdr3_nt: TGTGCCAGCAGCCAACGGACCGTGAACACTGAAGCTTTCTTT; cdr3_aa: CASSQRTVNTEAFF
clone_size: NA; j_call: TRBJ2-5; d_call: NA; v_call: TRBV28; cdr3_nt: TGTGCCAGCAGAGTCAGGGAGACCCAGTACTTC; cdr3_aa: CASRVRETQYF
clone_size: NA; j_call: TRBJ2-2; d_call: NA; v_call: TRBV6-4; cdr3_nt: TGTGCCAGCAGTGAAATGACGAACACCGGGGAGCTGTTTTTT; cdr3_aa: CASSEMTNTGELFF
clone_size: NA; j_call: TRBJ1-1; d_call: NA; v_call: TRBV18; cdr3_nt: TGTGCCAGCTCACCCGTGACGGGGAGGGACACTGAAGCTTTCTTT; cdr3_aa: CASSPVTGRDTEAFF
clone_size: NA; j_call: TRBJ2-1; d_call: NA; v_call: TRBV21-1; cdr3_nt: TGTGCCAGCAGCAATCCTCGGGCTAGCGGCGATAACAATGAGCAGTTCTTC; cdr3_aa: CASSNPRASGDNNEQFF
clone_size: NA; j_call: TRBJ2-4; d_call: NA; v_call: TRBV20-1; cdr3_nt: TGCAGTGTCTCCAAAAACATTCAGTACTTC; cdr3_aa: CSVSKNIQYF
clone_size: few; j_call: TRBJ2-2; d_call: TRBD1; v_call: TRBV5-1; cdr3_nt: TGCGCCAGCAGCTTGGATCGGAGGACAGGGGGAACCGGGGAGCTGTTTTTT; cdr3_aa: CASSLDRRTGGTGELFF
clone_size: NA; j_call: TRBJ2-1; d_call: NA; v_call: TRBV7-2; cdr3_nt: TGTGCCAGCAGCTCCCTCGTCAGGGATGAGCAGTTCTTC; cdr3_aa: CASSSLVRDEQFF
clone_size: NA; j_call: TRBJ2-5; d_call: TRBD2; v_call: TRBV10-2; cdr3_nt: TGCGCCAGCAGTCCTAAGCGGGGGACGTACCAAGAGACCCAGTACTTC; cdr3_aa: CASSPKRGTYQETQYF
clone_size: NA; j_call: TRBJ1-2; d_call: NA; v_call: TRBV19; cdr3_nt: TGTGCCAGAGCCGGGACCAAGTATTTTAACTATGGCTACACCTTC; cdr3_aa: CARAGTKYFNYGYTF